There are a few counts of the clone carrying this TCR beta chain. The antigen remains undetermined. This specimen comes from a study of CD8 T cells in ankylosing spondylitis. Findings of the study overall: Disease-associated clones were reportedly significantly overrepresented in matched ankylosing spondylitis synovial fluid. Past research had described some motif variants in reactive arthritis synovial fluid and blood. The authors found the disease-linked clones to be CD8+ and relatively rare in peripheral blood. Blood of patients with ankylosing spondylitis appeared to be characterized by a TCR beta motif of several highly homologous variants.

Trimming stripped 6 bases from V and 11 bases from J, with 18 bases between. This CDR3 has 13 amino acids. Libraries for TCR beta were made by quantitative 5'-RACE with molecular barcodes. TCRdb recomputed calls from the 5' RACE reads with MiXCR, one row per CDR3 protein. This sample has fewer than 750,000 distinct CDR3 sequences; under 20% occur once, and the top ten carry 19%. This clonotype was sampled from a male donor with ankylosing spondylitis. Sample: blood, either unsorted or a sorted T cell fraction (not recorded which). V gene TRBV12-3 or TRBV12-4 combines with J gene TRBJ2-3; D possibly matches TRBD1 or TRBD2 (5 bases each). CDR3 amino acids: CASSTEMGPRQYF. CDR3 nucleotides: TGTGCCAGCAGCACCGAAATGGGACCGAGGCAGTATTTT.